This T cell receptor beta chain was captured by sequencing in a study of blood T cell repertoires in COVID-19 (dated by TCRdb to about 2020). Regarding the study in general: Collaborator samples came from the United States, Italy and Spain and covered acute and convalescent phases of COVID-19. The material from the prospective study consisted of cDNA or gDNA derived from T cells, B-cell-depleted T cells, or PBMCs. Subjects who had been exposed to COVID-19, were actively infected with it, or had recovered from it provided the deeply sampled blood TCRbeta repertoires that made up the dataset. The repertoires were released in a freely available public database intended as a resource for research on the immune response to SARS-CoV-2. Samples were obtained from the ongoing ImmuneRACE study (first 160 participants) and from 1,254 subjects provided by 6 global collaborators. Sample metadata almost always included a de-identified subject ID, COVID-19 status, age in years and sex. Where available, HLA class I and class II types were taken from metadata supplied by the sample provider and were not determined by assay-based typing. The paper's findings and limits, for the study overall: How much clinical and demographic metadata was included differed by source and by participant, and the metadata was provided uncurated.

The CDR3 numbers 18 residues from cysteine through phenylalanine. The DNA shown is the 54-base CDR3, in frame from base 1. The germline V gene (reference sequence) yields LNHDA for CDR1 and SQIVND for CDR2. Cut back by 3 bases and 4 bases, the V and J ends lie 22 bases apart. Each collaborating institution followed its own protocols to collect whole blood in K2EDTA tubes. For TCRbeta analysis, collaborators shipped samples in one of three forms: frozen whole blood, isolated PBMCs, or DNA extracted from either of those sample types. TCRbeta CDR3 regions were amplified from genomic DNA by means of the immunoSEQ Assay, a bias-controlled multiplex PCR. The study's own analysis went as follows. Nucleated cell counts per sample were estimated from amplification of reference gene primers within the assay. Sequence reads were collapsed and filtered to measure the absolute abundance of every unique TCRbeta CDR3 rearrangement. For each sample, productive Simpson clonality was calculated as the square root of Simpson's diversity index across productive rearrangements. Imported from immuneACCESS, the table was reduced by TCRdb to in-frame sequences with V and J called. These copies leave out some clones; in studies compared against another copy, an unresolved V gene accounts for under half, and the cause of the remainder is not known. V and J calls and clone size come straight from that table; D and trimming were deduced from the DNA. This sample lists over 120,000 clones; approximately 90% were detected once. The ten top clones hold around 2.9% of the sample.

In its sample, this clone comes out as medium-sized (0.01 to 0.1%). Its antigen is not yet known. No qualities accompany the bases; no much larger clone lies one base away. This TCR was sampled from a man between 60 and 75 years old with active or convalescent COVID-19. The sample taken for sequencing was peripheral blood. Recombination joined TRBV19 with TRBJ2-1; matching of 6 bases hints at TRBD2 as the D gene. The DNA sequence follows: TGTGCCAGTAGTATCCCGTACCCCGACGGGAGAAGATACAATGAGCAGTTCTTC. Translated, it gives CASSIPYPDGRRYNEQFF.